A single T cell receptor (beta chain) is shown here with its context. What it binds is unknown. V was shortened by 2 bases and J by 4 bases, with 8 bases between the two germline ends. The germline V gene encodes CDR1 MNHEY and CDR2 SVGAGI. The CDR3 is made up of 13 amino acids. These data are taken from a study of cytomegalovirus exposure and HLA in healthy donors. General study findings and limits: There were three CMV-associated chains whose specificity for CMV antigens was confirmed in vitro. The study listed around 150 cytomegalovirus-associated TCR beta chains.

Some clones are missing from TCRdb's copy, which holds only in-frame ones; the method was immunoSEQ multiplex PCR. The sample yields more than 55,000 clones, approximately 90% seen once. This TCR derives from a man in his late teens or twenties in good health and CMV-seronegative. V gene TRBV6-5 combines with J gene TRBJ1-2, with D hard to call. The sequencing sample was made of PBMCs. CDR3 nucleotides: TGTGCCAGCAGTTACGGACGGGGCTATGGCTACACCTTC. Translated, it gives CASSYGRGYGYTF.